This entry lists 18 T cell receptor beta chains sequenced from one sample in a study of blood T cell repertoires in COVID-19 (dated by TCRdb to 2020 to 2021). Library generation was performed with the immunoSEQ multiplex PCR assay. TCRdb took this table from immuneACCESS and kept in-frame rearrangements with V and J called. Such tables lack part of the clones; where checked against another copy, unresolved V genes explain under half of the gap, and the rest is unexplained. The sample contains fewer than 250,000 clones, 80% to 90% of them found a single time. The biggest ten clones account for about 4.1% of the sample. Source material: PBMCs or T cells enriched from blood (not recorded which). The receptor source for this set is a woman between 35 and 50 years old with acute COVID-19.

The CDR3 loop reads CASSYRSLRTGTSGSSYNEQFF. The CDR3, as DNA: TGTGCCAGCAGTTACCGGTCCCTGCGAACCGGGACTAGCGGGAGTTCCTACAATGAGCAGTTCTTC. The chain links TRBV11-2 to TRBJ2-1, with TRBD2 identical over 14 bases. The CDR3 is 22 residues long. Germline V gene sequence: CDR1 SGHAT, CDR2 FQNNGV. After removal of 6 bases from V and 1 base from J, the junction contained 20 bases not matched to a gene.

The rearrangement joins TRBV9 to TRBJ1-2; TRBD1 aligns across 8 bases. With 4 bases clipped from V and 4 bases from J, the junction kept 9 bases outside the gene matches. The germline V gene has CDR1 SGDLS and CDR2 YYNGEE. The CDR3 runs 15 residues. CDR3 loop: CASSPGTGNGYGYTF. CDR3 DNA: TGTGCCAGCAGCCCGGGGACAGGCAACGGCTATGGCTACACCTTC.

V and J are TRBV5-8 and TRBJ1-5; D gene uncertain. This CDR3 spans 16 amino acids. V dropped 4 bases and J dropped 0 bases, with 14 bases sitting between them. Germline CDR1 and CDR2: SGHTS and YDEGEE. The CDR3, as DNA: TGTGCCAGCAGCCCGGCGTTGGGGAGTAGCAATCAGCCCCAGCATTTT. Amino acid sequence: CASSPALGSSNQPQHF.

This chain connects TRBV6-5 to TRBJ2-7; 7 bases align to TRBD2. V trimming: 2 bases; J trimming: 0 bases; junction bases outside the gene matches: 4. The germline CDR1 and CDR2 sequences are MNHEY and SVGAGI. The CDR3 spans 15 residues. This chain's CDR3 is CASSYGSGGSYEQYF. The CDR3 DNA reads TGTGCCAGCAGTTACGGGTCGGGGGGCTCCTACGAGCAGTACTTC.

V is TRBV7-9 and J is TRBJ1-1; 10 bases align to TRBD1. The CDR3 loop spans 16 amino acids. Germline V gene data show CDR1 as SEHNR and CDR2 as FQNEAQ (reference sequence). Unmatched junction bases numbered 10, after V lost 5 bases and J lost 4 bases. The CDR3 DNA follows: TGTGCCAGCAGCGACACCGGGACAGGGGTCGGCACTGAAGCTTTCTTT. This codes for CASSDTGTGVGTEAFF. Together with reference TRBV7-9 and TRBJ1-1, the CDR3 gives the full variable domain: DTGVSQNPRHKITKRGQNVTFRCDPISEHNRLYWYRQTLGQGPEFLTYFQNEAQLEKSRLLSDRFSAERPKGSFSTLEIQRTEQGDSAMYLCASSDTGTGVGTEAFFGQGTRLTVV.

The gene calls are TRBV5-6 and TRBJ1-1; possible D gene TRBD1, 5 bases. The CDR3 length is 15 residues. Trimming shortened V by 0 bases and J by 4 bases, and 13 bases separated the two germline ends. Germline V gene lookup returns CDR1 SGHDT and CDR2 YYEEEE. This chain's CDR3 is CASSLGVRGSTEAFF. In DNA, the CDR3 is TGTGCCAGCAGCTTGGGGGTACGGGGGAGCACTGAAGCTTTCTTT. Drawing the rest from reference TRBV5-6 and TRBJ1-1, the complete variable domain is DAGVTQSPTHLIKTRGQQVTLRCSPKSGHDTVSWYQQALGQGPQFIFQYYEEEERQRGNFPDRFSGHQFPNYSSELNVNALLLGDSALYLCASSLGVRGSTEAFFGQGTRLTVV.

This clone was counted many times. The V and J genes are TRBV11-3 and TRBJ2-3; 8 bases align to TRBD2. Per the germline V gene, CDR1 is SGHNT and CDR2 is YENEEA. V lost 5 bases, J lost 1 base, and 14 bases stayed unmatched. The CDR3 covers 18 residues. CDR3 coding DNA: TGTGCCAGCAGCCCAGGAACGAGCGGGAGTTTCCGCACAGATACGCAGTATTTT. This codes for CASSPGTSGSFRTDTQYF.

The chain combines TRBV7-3 with TRBJ2-2; no firm D call. Trimming took 5 bases from V and 0 from J, leaving 7 bases between them. This CDR3 contains 14 residues. Germline loops: CDR1 SGHTA, CDR2 FQGTGA. The CDR3: CASSPRSNTGELFF. CDR3 nucleotides: TGTGCCAGCAGCCCCCGTTCGAACACCGGGGAGCTGTTTTTT.

The chain employs TRBV19 and TRBJ2-1; a weak D match, TRBD1 (6 bases). The CDR3 has 15 residues. The ends were cut back, 5 bases at V and 9 bases at J, with 20 bases in the middle. From germline, CDR1 is LNHDA and CDR2 SQIVND (reference sequence). CDR3 loop: CASSFGDILRGEQFF. CDR3 nucleotide sequence: TGTGCCAGTAGTTTCGGGGACATTCTGCGTGGTGAGCAGTTCTTC.

This clone has a single count. This chain links TRBV29-1 with TRBJ2-5, with D uncertain. Trimming cost V 6 bases and J 5 bases, with 10 bases left between them. This CDR3 has 11 residues. Germline values: CDR1 SQVTM, CDR2 ANQGSEA. DNA of the CDR3: TGCAGCGTAAAAAAATCGGAGACCCAGTACTTC. Translating it yields CSVKKSETQYF.

The chain employs TRBV19 and TRBJ2-6; TRBD2 might be the D (5 bases). Per the germline V gene, CDR1 is LNHDA and CDR2 is SQIVND (reference sequence). The CDR3 runs 15 residues. V dropped 3 bases and J dropped 2 bases, with 8 bases sitting between them. CDR3 sequence reads: CASSIPGAGANVLTF. For the CDR3, the DNA is TGTGCCAGTAGTATCCCCGGGGCTGGGGCCAACGTCCTGACTTTC.

The J gene is TRBJ2-3, the V gene TRBV11-3; no reliable D call. V was clipped by 5 bases and J by 7 bases, with 16 bases between them. This CDR3 has 14 amino acids. The germline gives CDR1 SGHNT, CDR2 YENEEA. In DNA, the CDR3 is TGTGCCAGCAGCCCCCGCGACGAGGTTAATACGCAGTATTTT. Translating gives CASSPRDEVNTQYF.

CDR3 sequence reads: CASRQVPDTQYF. DNA of the CDR3: TGTGCCAGCAGACAGGTCCCAGATACGCAGTATTTT. J is TRBJ2-3 and V is TRBV28, with D maybe TRBD1 (5 bases). Germline V CDR1 and CDR2: MDHEN, SYDVKM. The CDR3 extends over 12 amino acids. V was pared by 6 bases and J by 4 bases, with 8 bases between.

This clone was detected many times. This chain connects TRBV3-1 (or the pseudogene TRBV3-2) to TRBJ2-1, with TRBD2 matching 14 bases. CDR1 LGHDT and CDR2 YNNKEL come from the germline V gene (reference sequence). The CDR3 loop spans 15 amino acids. The trim removed 4 bases at V and 6 bases at J, leaving 2 bases unmatched. CDR3 loop: CASSPGLAGANEQFF. The DNA of the CDR3 is TGTGCCAGCAGCCCGGGACTAGCGGGAGCCAATGAGCAGTTCTTC.

The chain links TRBV28 to TRBJ2-7, with 8 bases matching TRBD2. The V and J ends lost 5 bases and 2 bases, in that order; junction bases with no gene match: 8. This CDR3 spans 15 amino acids. Per the germline V gene, CDR1 is MDHEN and CDR2 is SYDVKM. In DNA, the CDR3 is TGTGCCAGCAGTCCACTTAGCGGGGTCCCCTACGAGCAGTACTTC. Translating it yields CASSPLSGVPYEQYF.

The V gene is TRBV6-1, the J gene TRBJ1-6, with TRBD1 as a possible D gene (5 bases). The V end lost 3 bases, the J end lost 9 bases, and 18 bases lay between the germline ends. The CDR3 is made up of 16 amino acids. Germline CDR1 MNHNS, CDR2 SASEGT. CDR3 loop: CASSDEIQAGSSPLHF. CDR3 nucleotides: TGTGCCAGCAGTGACGAGATACAGGCCGGTAGTTCACCCCTCCACTTT.

V gene TRBV29-1 combines with J gene TRBJ1-1, with TRBD1 identical over 7 bases. Looked up from germline, CDR1 is SQVTM and CDR2 is ANQGSEA. Trimming took 6 bases from V and 4 from J; bases not matched to a gene: 17. This CDR3 is built from 16 residues. CDR3 nucleotide sequence: TGCAGCGTCAACCCCCCGACAGGGCTAGTTCGCACTGAAGCTTTCTTT. It codes for CSVNPPTGLVRTEAFF.

The chain has TRBV7-2 and TRBJ2-7; the D gene is possibly TRBD2 (6 bases). Germline loops: CDR1 SGHTA, CDR2 FQGNSA. V was pared by 4 bases and J by 6 bases, with 13 bases between. The CDR3 has 13 residues. CDR3 sequence: CASSSLRGSEQYF. The CDR3 DNA sequence: TGTGCCAGCAGCTCCCTCCGGGGGAGCGAGCAGTACTTC.